This T cell receptor (beta chain) is drawn from a study of T cell clusters in autoimmune cytopenias. TRB amplification used roughly 250 ng of peripheral blood genomic DNA. TRB rearrangements were amplified by touch-down multiplex PCR with mixed TRB-A/B primers. TCRdb reanalyzed the multiplex PCR reads, giving one entry per CDR3 protein sequence and no DNA. Its table records about 3,100 distinct CDR3 sequences. The germline V gene has CDR1 LNHDA and CDR2 SQIVND (reference sequence). CDR3 size: 16 residues. Overall study findings and caveats: Clustering suggested that physiological T cell clusters were missing in primary autoimmune cytopenia patients. Functional roles of the in silico T cell clusters still await experimental validation.

Of note for this clonotype: The antigen is undetermined.

The gene calls are TRBV19 and TRBJ2-6; with no DNA, the TCRdb D assignment of TRBD1 cannot be verified. Specimen: peripheral blood. The source of this sequence is a human donor with an autoimmune cytopenia or autoimmune hepatitis (not recorded which). The CDR3 is CASSIEGAGGANVLTF.